The 28 T cell receptor beta chains below were found in one sample sequenced in a study of beta chain features in type 1 diabetes. The authors reverse transcribed all of the isolated RNA, so sequencing captured expressed TCRB transcripts. Method: immunoSEQ multiplex PCR; TCRdb's copy keeps in-frame clones and lacks some. The data contain about 150,000 clones, around 10% of them singletons. Material: central memory CD4+ T cells from blood. These receptors originate from a man in his late teens or twenties in good health.

This chain links TRBV5-1 with TRBJ2-3; the match to TRBD1 covers 7 bases. CDR1 and CDR2 (germline): SGHRS, YFSETQ. The CDR3 consists of 14 residues. With V trimmed by 2 bases and J by 3 bases, 3 bases remained unmatched. CDR3 protein: CASSFDRATDTQYF. CDR3 DNA sequence: TGCGCCAGCAGCTTTGACAGGGCAACAGATACGCAGTATTTT.

The chain uses TRBV11-2 and TRBJ2-6, with D tentatively TRBD1 or TRBD2 (5 bases each). This CDR3 comprises 18 residues. Germline-derived CDR1 and CDR2 are SGHAT and FQNNGV. With 5 bases removed from V and 0 bases from J, the gap between germline ends came to 17 bases. The CDR3 nucleotides are TGTGCCAGCAGCACCGGGACCGGCCGCAACTCTGGGGCCAACGTCCTGACTTTC. Encoded protein: CASSTGTGRNSGANVLTF.

The chain uses TRBV6-5 and TRBJ2-3; D may be TRBD2 (6 bases). Trimming removed 4 bases at V and 1 base at J, with 6 bases between. CDR1 and CDR2 from the germline V gene are MNHEY and SVGAGI. The CDR3 is made up of 13 amino acids. This CDR3 reads CASSLAGTDTQYF. DNA for the CDR3: TGTGCCAGCAGTTTAGCGGGCACAGATACGCAGTATTTT.

This clone has only a few counts. The chain has TRBV28 and TRBJ2-6; no clear D gene. Trimming removed 2 bases from V and 0 bases from J, with 20 bases in between. The CDR3 runs 20 residues. The germline CDR1 and CDR2 sequences are MDHEN and SYDVKM. CDR3 nucleotide sequence: TGTGCCAGCAGTTTAGGGTTAGTGTCGACACCGCTCTCTGGGGCCAACGTCCTGACTTTC. Amino acid sequence: CASSLGLVSTPLSGANVLTF.

This clone came up a few times. The chain joins TRBV7-9 to TRBJ2-2; no definite D call. Between the trimmed V and J ends, which lost 1 base and 4 bases, there was a span of 7 bases. CDR1 and CDR2 from the germline V gene are SEHNR and FQNEAQ (reference sequence). The CDR3 spans 14 residues. CDR3 region: CASSLEIGTGELFF. CDR3 nucleotide sequence: TGTGCCAGCAGCTTAGAGATTGGCACCGGGGAGCTGTTTTTT.

J is TRBJ2-1 and V is TRBV7-8; D gene uncertain. Germline assignment: CDR1 SGHVS and CDR2 FQNEAQ. The CDR3 loop spans 11 amino acids. V was shortened by 4 bases and J by 7 bases, with 5 bases between the two germline ends. For the CDR3, the DNA is TGTGCCAGCAGCTCCGGAAATGAGCAGTTCTTC. It codes for CASSSGNEQFF. The whole variable domain, remainder taken from reference TRBV7-8 and TRBJ2-1, is GAGVSQSPRYKVAKRGQDVALRCDPISGHVSLFWYQQALGQGPEFLTYFQNEAQLDKSGLPSDRFFAERPEGSVSTLKIQRTQQEDSAVYLCASSSGNEQFFGPGTRLTVL.

The V gene is TRBV6-5, the J gene TRBJ1-5; a weak D match, TRBD1 (6 bases). This CDR3 is 13 amino acids long. V was pared by 7 bases and J by 3 bases, with 10 bases between. Germline V lookup: CDR1 MNHEY, CDR2 SVGAGI. Here the CDR3 DNA reads TGTGCCAGCAAGACAGGTTACAATCAGCCCCAGCATTTT. Residues: CASKTGYNQPQHF.

This clone was counted a few times. The V gene is TRBV29-1, the J gene TRBJ2-3; 7 bases map to TRBD1. The CDR3 consists of 13 residues. The V and J ends lost 6 bases and 3 bases, in that order; junction bases with no gene match: 6. Per germline, CDR1 SQVTM and CDR2 ANQGSEA. CDR3 nucleotides: TGCAGCGTCCAAAGACAGGGTACAGATACGCAGTATTTT. Protein product: CSVQRQGTDTQYF.

The CDR3 sequence is CATSRDRREKLFF. DNA of the CDR3: TGTGCCACCAGCAGAGATCGTCGTGAAAAACTGTTTTTT. V and J are TRBV15 and TRBJ1-4; D not resolved. The CDR3 is 13 residues long. CDR1 and CDR2 from the germline V gene are LNHNV and YYDKDF (reference sequence). Deletions cut 0 bases from V and 7 bases from J, with 6 bases between.

This rearrangement joins TRBV5-1 to TRBJ2-7; perhaps TRBD2 as D (5 bases). Trimming took 5 bases from V and 3 from J, leaving 15 bases between them. Germline CDR1 is SGHRS and CDR2 is YFSETQ. The CDR3 totals 14 residues. CDR3 region: CASRKQEGSYEQYF. The CDR3 DNA reads TGCGCCAGCAGGAAACAAGAGGGAAGCTACGAGCAGTACTTC.

This sequence joins TRBV4-1 and TRBJ1-2, with no clear D. The V gene's germline CDR1 is MGHRA and CDR2 YSYEKL. The CDR3 contains 15 residues. The V and J ends lost 0 bases and 8 bases respectively, with 16 bases between them. DNA for the CDR3: TGCGCCAGCAGCCAAGACTCAGGACGGGCCTGGGGCTACACCTTC. This gives the protein CASSQDSGRAWGYTF.

CDR3 DNA sequence: TGTGCCAGCAGCTTAGAGTGGAGCTCCTACGAGCAGTACTTC. Its translation: CASSLEWSSYEQYF. V gene TRBV7-2 combines with J gene TRBJ2-7; no firm D call. Germline V gives CDR1 SGHTA, CDR2 FQGNSA. The V gene lost 1 base and the J gene lost 0 bases, with 7 bases spanning the gap. CDR3 length equals 14 residues.

A few counts support this clone. The chain links TRBV7-9 to TRBJ1-5; 7 positions agree with TRBD1. There are 14 residues in the CDR3. J was trimmed by 4 bases and V by 5 bases; bases with no gene match: 5. Per germline, CDR1 SEHNR and CDR2 FQNEAQ (reference sequence). This chain's CDR3 is CASSKTGTNQPQHF. For the CDR3, the DNA is TGTGCCAGCAGCAAGACAGGGACGAATCAGCCCCAGCATTTT.

This clone was seen only a few times. The V gene is TRBV2, the J gene TRBJ2-3, with a possible D match to TRBD1 (6 bases). Trimming took 11 bases from V and 2 from J, leaving 8 bases between them. Germline-derived CDR1 and CDR2 are SNHLY and FYNNEI. The CDR3 covers 11 residues. CDR3 protein: CAGGHTDTQYF. In nucleotides, the CDR3 is TGTGCCGGGGGACACACAGATACGCAGTATTTT.

This clone occurred a few times. This chain uses TRBV5-6 with TRBJ2-5, with D unresolved. Per the germline V gene, CDR1 is SGHDT and CDR2 is YYEEEE. Trimming took 4 bases from V and 4 from J, leaving 5 bases between them. The CDR3 consists of 11 residues. The CDR3 DNA reads as TGTGCCAGCAGCCTTCTAGAGACCCAGTACTTC. It translates to CASSLLETQYF.

This clone was seen a handful of times. V and J are TRBV30 and TRBJ1-1; D gene ambiguous. Trimming stripped 0 bases from V and 1 base from J, with 9 bases between. There are 14 residues in the CDR3. Looked up from germline, CDR1 is GTSNPN and CDR2 is SVGIG (reference sequence). This chain's CDR3 is CAWSVNRWNTEAFF. CDR3 bases: TGTGCCTGGAGTGTAAACAGATGGAACACTGAAGCTTTCTTT. Supplemented by reference TRBV30 and TRBJ1-1, the full variable domain reads SQTIHQWPATLVQPVGSPLSLECTVEGTSNPNLYWYRQAAGRGLQLLFYSVGIGQISSEVPQNLSASRPQDRQFILSSKKLLLSDSGFYLCAWSVNRWNTEAFFGQGTRLTVV.

J is TRBJ2-7 and V is TRBV9, with D tentatively TRBD1 (5 bases). Germline V gives CDR1 SGDLS, CDR2 YYNGEE. V lost 0 bases, J lost 1 base, and 8 bases lay in between. This CDR3 is built from 14 residues. CDR3 residues: CASSVAGISYEQYF. DNA for the CDR3: TGTGCCAGCAGCGTAGCAGGGATTTCCTACGAGCAGTACTTC.

V is TRBV5-1 and J is TRBJ2-4; 14 bases line up with TRBD2. The CDR3 length is 15 residues. V lost 4 bases to trimming and J lost 5 bases; unmatched junction nucleotides: 2. CDR1 is SGHRS, CDR2 YFSETQ, per germline. The DNA for the CDR3 is TGCGCCAGCAGCCCGGGACTAGCGGGGGAAAACATTCAGTACTTC. Amino acids: CASSPGLAGENIQYF.

The V gene is TRBV7-9, the J gene TRBJ2-5; D is ambiguous. The V gene lost 5 bases and the J gene lost 4 bases, with 11 bases spanning the gap. This CDR3 has 13 amino acids. Germline V CDR1 and CDR2: SEHNR, FQNEAQ (reference sequence). The CDR3 nucleotides are TGTGCCAGCAGCCCCCACTCAGGAGAGACCCAGTACTTC. Its protein is CASSPHSGETQYF. Full variable domain (missing parts from reference TRBV7-9 and TRBJ2-5): DTGVSQNPRHKITKRGQNVTFRCDPISEHNRLYWYRQTLGQGPEFLTYFQNEAQLEKSRLLSDRFSAERPKGSFSTLEIQRTEQGDSAMYLCASSPHSGETQYFGPGTRLLVL.

The chain joins TRBV10-3 to TRBJ1-2, with 10 bases fitting TRBD1. The CDR3 contains 15 residues. CDR1 and CDR2 (germline): ENHRY, SYGVKD. Unmatched junction bases numbered 4, after V lost 3 bases and J lost 3 bases. The CDR3 DNA reads TGTGCCATCAGTGACCCGGGACAGGGGTACTATGGCTACACCTTC. This codes for CAISDPGQGYYGYTF.

This clone came up a few times. This sequence joins TRBV28 and TRBJ2-7; D is tentatively TRBD1 or TRBD2 (6 bases each). V lost 8 bases to trimming and J lost 3 bases, with 20 bases between them. CDR1 is MDHEN and CDR2 is SYDVKM in the germline V gene. The CDR3 has 15 residues. CDR3 DNA: TGTGCCAGCGAGGGGGAAGGACGGGACTTCTACGAGCAGTACTTC. Protein: CASEGEGRDFYEQYF.

This clone was observed at least ten times. The rearrangement links TRBV28 to TRBJ1-5, with no clear D. This CDR3 comprises 13 residues. Looked up from germline, CDR1 is MDHEN and CDR2 is SYDVKM. V was clipped by 8 bases and J by 6 bases, with 14 bases between them. The CDR3 loop reads CASGRGGSQPQHF. The CDR3 nucleotides read TGTGCCAGCGGCCGGGGTGGGAGTCAGCCCCAGCATTTT.

The chain carries TRBV6-1 and TRBJ2-1; D is uncertain. V was cut by 11 bases and J by 4 bases, with 6 bases left in between. The CDR3 has 10 residues. Germline values: CDR1 MNHNS, CDR2 SASEGT. CDR3 region: CASRYNEQFF. The CDR3 DNA reads as TGTGCCTCGAGATACAATGAGCAGTTCTTC.

This rearrangement joins TRBV7-3 to TRBJ2-2, with 12 bases that match TRBD2. Germline-derived CDR1 and CDR2 are SGHTA and FQGTGA. The CDR3 is 15 amino acids. J was trimmed by 4 bases and V by 5 bases; bases with no gene match: 2. In DNA form, the CDR3 reads TGTGCCAGCAGCCCGGGACTAGCGGGCACCGGGGAGCTGTTTTTT. Amino acid sequence: CASSPGLAGTGELFF.

V and J are TRBV15 and TRBJ2-2, with D unclear. Germline assignment: CDR1 LNHNV and CDR2 YYDKDF (reference sequence). Deletions cut 1 base from V and 7 bases from J, with 7 bases between. This CDR3 comprises 13 residues. This CDR3 reads CATSRAVDGELFF. The CDR3 DNA follows: TGTGCCACCAGCAGAGCGGTGGACGGGGAGCTGTTTTTT.

This clone was picked up a small number of times. This rearrangement joins TRBV28 to TRBJ1-2; 9 bases are shared with TRBD1. The junction had 11 bases not matched to a gene; V was cut back by 4 bases and J by 14 bases. The CDR3 runs 13 residues. Per germline, CDR1 MDHEN and CDR2 SYDVKM. The CDR3 region is CASSSLPGQGGTF. The CDR3 DNA reads as TGTGCCAGCAGTTCCCTACCGGGACAGGGCGGGACCTTC.

The chain uses TRBV6-5 and TRBJ2-1, with 7 bases lining up with TRBD2. This CDR3 spans 15 amino acids. The V segment lost 2 bases and the J segment 4 bases; nucleotides outside the gene matches: 5. Germline CDR1 MNHEY, CDR2 SVGAGI. CDR3 nucleotides: TGTGCCAGCAGTTACCAACCTAGCGGATACAATGAGCAGTTCTTC. Protein: CASSYQPSGYNEQFF.

This clone was counted a few times. J is TRBJ1-2 and V is TRBV6-5; 8 bases map to TRBD1. The V and J ends lost 0 bases and 7 bases, in that order; junction bases with no gene match: 7. The CDR3 consists of 15 residues. Germline loops: CDR1 MNHEY, CDR2 SVGAGI. The CDR3 bases are TGTGCCAGCAGTTACTCGAGGCAGGGGGCTAGTGGCTACACCTTC. It codes for CASSYSRQGASGYTF.